This TCR beta chain was sequenced during a study of ipilimumab plus nivolumab after autologous stem cell transplantation. Study details: Patients received a median of about 5 ipilimumab and about 8 nivolumab doses. The DLBCL cohort had primary refractory and relapsed disease, with 18-month progression-free survival of about 86% and 29%.

Trimming removed 11 bases from V and 6 bases from J, with 16 bases in between. Germline CDR1 and CDR2: MNHNS and SASEGT. The CDR3 sequence is 12 residues long. Patients got ipilimumab 1 mg/kg beginning 14 to 28 days post-transplant. Through week 26, nivolumab 3 mg/kg IV was given weeks 1, 4, 7, 10, then biweekly. Assay: immunoSEQ multiplex PCR; the TCRdb copy retains only in-frame clones and omits some. The sample includes roughly 86,000 clones, 83% seen only once; the top ten take 2% to 2.5%. Material: PBMCs, obtained in a trial of ipilimumab plus nivolumab as post-transplant consolidation. The receptor was derived from a male donor with diffuse large B-cell lymphoma. This chain links TRBV6-1 with TRBJ1-2; D is unclear. In DNA form, the CDR3 reads TGTGCCTCCACCGGCTGGGCGAATGGCTACACCTTC. Translated, it gives CASTGWANGYTF.